This entry describes one TCR beta chain. A junction end diverges from the germline sequence, so it may reflect a read error. Samples came from patients with localized non-small cell lung adenocarcinoma. TCRdb passed the PCR reads through MiXCR, listing each CDR3 protein once. The sample carries more than 15,000 distinct CDR3 sequences, about half recorded once. The CDR3 is 12 amino acids. CDR1 and CDR2 from the germline V gene are MNHNS and SASEGT. This record belongs to a study of CD4 and CD8 cells across lung adenocarcinoma regions. The sequencing sample was made of CD4+ T cells from the margin of a lung tumor. This receptor was identified in a male donor with lung adenocarcinoma. The CD4 and CD8 labels of this study may be unreliable. The chain couples TRBV6-1 to TRBJ2-4; possible D gene TRBD2, 6 bases. CDR3 sequence reads: CAGRGATDIQYF. CDR3 DNA: TGTGCGGGGCGGGGAGCCACAGATATTCAGTACTTT.